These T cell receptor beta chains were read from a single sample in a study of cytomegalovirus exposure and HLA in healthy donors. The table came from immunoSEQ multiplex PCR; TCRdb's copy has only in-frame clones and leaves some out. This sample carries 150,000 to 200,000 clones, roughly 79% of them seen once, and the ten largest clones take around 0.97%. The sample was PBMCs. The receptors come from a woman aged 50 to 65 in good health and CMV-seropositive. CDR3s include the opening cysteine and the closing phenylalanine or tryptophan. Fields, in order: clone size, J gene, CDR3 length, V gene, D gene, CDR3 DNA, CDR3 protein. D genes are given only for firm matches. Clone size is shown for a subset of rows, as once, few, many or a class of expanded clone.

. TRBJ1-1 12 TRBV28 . TGTGCCAGCAGTTTATCCCAGAATGAAGCTTTCTTT CASSLSQNEAFF
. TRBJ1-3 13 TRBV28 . TGTGCCAGCCGACGGGGGTCTGGAAACACCATATATTTT CASRRGSGNTIYF
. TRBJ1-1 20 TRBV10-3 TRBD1 TGTGCCATCAGGTCCGGGACAGGGAAGGGAACCCCGGGTCATAACACTGAAGCTTTCTTT CAIRSGTGKGTPGHNTEAFF
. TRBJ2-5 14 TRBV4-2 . TGTGCCAGCAGCCAAGAGTGGAGGACAGAGACCCAGTACTTC CASSQEWRTETQYF
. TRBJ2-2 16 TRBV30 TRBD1 TGTGCCCTCTCTAGGGGGCAGACTTCGAACACCGGGGAGCTGTTTTTT CALSRGQTSNTGELFF
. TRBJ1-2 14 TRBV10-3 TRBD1 TGTGCCAGGAGCCGGGACAGCGACTTACGTGGCTACACCTTC CARSRDSDLRGYTF
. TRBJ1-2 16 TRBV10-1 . TGCGCCAGCAGTGACAATAGAGTCGGGGGAATCTATGGCTACACCTTC CASSDNRVGGIYGYTF
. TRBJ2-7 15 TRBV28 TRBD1 TGTGCCAGCAGTTTCCCCCGGGACAGGGGATACGAGCAGTACTTC CASSFPRDRGYEQYF
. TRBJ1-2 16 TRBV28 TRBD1 TGTGCCAGCACCAGCCCCCCCCGACAGGGGGCGCGGGGCTACACCTTC CASTSPPRQGARGYTF
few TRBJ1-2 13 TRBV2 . TGTGCCAGCAGAGAAAGACAGAACTATGGCTACACCTTC CASRERQNYGYTF
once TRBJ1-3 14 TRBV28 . TGTGCCAGCAGATCCCAAGAACTGATAAACACCATATATTTT CASRSQELINTIYF
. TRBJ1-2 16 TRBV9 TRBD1 TGTGCCAGCAGCGTAGATATACAGGGGTCAGGAGGTGGCTACACCTTC CASSVDIQGSGGGYTF
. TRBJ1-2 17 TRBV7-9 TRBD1 TGTGCCAGCAGCTTGACCTCGGGGACAGGGCCTGGGTATGGCTACACCTTC CASSLTSGTGPGYGYTF
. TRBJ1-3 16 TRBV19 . TGTGCCAGTACCAAGGGGACACGGGGCTCTGGAAACACCATATATTTT CASTKGTRGSGNTIYF
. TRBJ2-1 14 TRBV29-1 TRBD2 TGCAGCGTGAAGAGGACTAGCAGTACGGTTGAGCAGTTCTTC CSVKRTSSTVEQFF
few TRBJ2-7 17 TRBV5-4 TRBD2 TGTGCCAGCAGCCCTAGGACTAGCGGGAGGGCCGTCGACGAGCAGTACTTC CASSPRTSGRAVDEQYF
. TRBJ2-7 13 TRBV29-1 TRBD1 TGCAGCGTCGCACAGGGGGCCAGCTACGAGCAGTACTTC CSVAQGASYEQYF